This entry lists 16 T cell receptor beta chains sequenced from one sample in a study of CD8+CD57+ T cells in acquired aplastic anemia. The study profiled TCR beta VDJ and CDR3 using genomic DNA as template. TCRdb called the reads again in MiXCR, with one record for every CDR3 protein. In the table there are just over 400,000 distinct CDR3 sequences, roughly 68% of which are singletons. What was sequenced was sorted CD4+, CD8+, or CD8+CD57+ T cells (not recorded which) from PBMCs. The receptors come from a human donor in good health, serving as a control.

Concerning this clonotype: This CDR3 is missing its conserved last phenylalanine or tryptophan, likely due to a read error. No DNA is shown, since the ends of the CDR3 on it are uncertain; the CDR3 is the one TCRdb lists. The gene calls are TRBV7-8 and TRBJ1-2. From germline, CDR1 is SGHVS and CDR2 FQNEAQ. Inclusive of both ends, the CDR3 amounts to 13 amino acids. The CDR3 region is CASSLVGGGAGNE.

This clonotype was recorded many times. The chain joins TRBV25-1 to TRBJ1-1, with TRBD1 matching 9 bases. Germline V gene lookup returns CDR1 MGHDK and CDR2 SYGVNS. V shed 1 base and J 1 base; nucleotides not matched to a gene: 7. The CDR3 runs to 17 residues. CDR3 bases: TGTGCCAGCAGTGAATGGGGGACAGGGCTTGGGAACACTGAAGCTTTCTTT. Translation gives CASSEWGTGLGNTEAFF.

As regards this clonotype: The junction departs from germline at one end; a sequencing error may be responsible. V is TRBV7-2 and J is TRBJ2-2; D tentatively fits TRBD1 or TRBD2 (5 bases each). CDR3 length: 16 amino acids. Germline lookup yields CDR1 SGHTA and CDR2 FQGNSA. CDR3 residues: CVSSPLGGRVTGELFF. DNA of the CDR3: TGTGTCAGCAGCCCGCTCGGAGGCAGGGTCACCGGGGAGCTGTTTTTT. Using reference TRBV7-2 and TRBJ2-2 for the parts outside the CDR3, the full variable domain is GAGVSQSPSNKVTEKGKDVELRCDPISGHTALYWYRQSLGQGLEFLIYFQGNSAPDKSGLPSDRFSAERTGGSVSTLTIQRTQQEDSAVYLCVSSPLGGRVTGELFFGEGSRLTVL.

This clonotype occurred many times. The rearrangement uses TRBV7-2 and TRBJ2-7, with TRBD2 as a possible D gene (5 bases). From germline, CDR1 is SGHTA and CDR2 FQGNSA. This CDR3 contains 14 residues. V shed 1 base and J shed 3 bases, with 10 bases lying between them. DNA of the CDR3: TGTGCCAGCAGCTTAGGGACTCGAAACTACGAGCAGTACTTC. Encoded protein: CASSLGTRNYEQYF.

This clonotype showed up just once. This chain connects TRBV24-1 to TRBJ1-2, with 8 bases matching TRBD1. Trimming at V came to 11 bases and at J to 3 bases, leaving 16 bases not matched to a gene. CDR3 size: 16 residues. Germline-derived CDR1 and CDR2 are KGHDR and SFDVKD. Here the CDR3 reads CASSLSRGRGHYGYTF. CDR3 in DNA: TGTGCCAGCAGCCTAAGTCGTGGCAGGGGGCACTATGGCTACACCTTC.

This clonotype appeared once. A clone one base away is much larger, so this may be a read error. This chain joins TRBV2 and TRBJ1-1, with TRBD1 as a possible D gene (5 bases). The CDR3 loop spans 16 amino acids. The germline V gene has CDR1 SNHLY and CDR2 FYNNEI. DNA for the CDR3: TGTGCCAGCGGAGGGACTCCCGTCGTCTTGAACACTGAAGCTTCCTTT. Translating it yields CASGGTPVVLNTEASF.

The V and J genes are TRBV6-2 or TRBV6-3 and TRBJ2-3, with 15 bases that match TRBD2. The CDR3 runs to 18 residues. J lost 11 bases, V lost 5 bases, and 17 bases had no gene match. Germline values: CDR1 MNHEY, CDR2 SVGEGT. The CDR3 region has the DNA TGTGCCAGCAGTCCCGGGACTAGCGGGGGGTTGAGGTACAATGAGCAGTATTTT. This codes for CASSPGTSGGLRYNEQYF.

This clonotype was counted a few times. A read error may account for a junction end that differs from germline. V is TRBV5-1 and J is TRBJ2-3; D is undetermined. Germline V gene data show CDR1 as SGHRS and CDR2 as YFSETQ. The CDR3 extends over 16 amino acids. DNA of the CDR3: TGCGCCAGCGGCTTGGCCGCTGGAGCAAGCACGGATACGCAGTATTTT. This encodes CASGLAAGASTDTQYF. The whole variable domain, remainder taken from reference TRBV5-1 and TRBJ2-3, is KAGVTQTPRYLIKTRGQQVTLSCSPISGHRSVSWYQQTPGQGLQFLFEYFSETQRNKGNFPGRFSGRQFSNSRSEMNVSTLELGDSALYLCASGLAAGASTDTQYFGPGTRLTVL.

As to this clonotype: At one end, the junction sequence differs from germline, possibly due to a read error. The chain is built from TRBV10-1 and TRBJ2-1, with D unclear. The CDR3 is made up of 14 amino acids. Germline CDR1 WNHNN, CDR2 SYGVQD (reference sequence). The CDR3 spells CASSVARAYDEQFF. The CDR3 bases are TGTGCCAGCAGCGTAGCTCGCGCCTACGATGAGCAGTTCTTC.

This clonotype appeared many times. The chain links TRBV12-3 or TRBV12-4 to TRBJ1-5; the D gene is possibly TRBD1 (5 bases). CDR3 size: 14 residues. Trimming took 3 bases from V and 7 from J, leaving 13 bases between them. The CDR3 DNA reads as TGTGCCAGCAGTTTGGGGATACGGGACCAGCCCCAGCATTTT. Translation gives CASSLGIRDQPQHF.

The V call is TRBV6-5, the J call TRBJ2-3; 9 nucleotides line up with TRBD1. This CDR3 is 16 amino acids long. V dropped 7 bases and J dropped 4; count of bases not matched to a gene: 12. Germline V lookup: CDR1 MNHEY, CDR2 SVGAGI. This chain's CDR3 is CASNLIGTGSPDTQYF. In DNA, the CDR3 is TGTGCCAGCAACTTAATCGGGACAGGGTCGCCAGATACGCAGTATTTT.

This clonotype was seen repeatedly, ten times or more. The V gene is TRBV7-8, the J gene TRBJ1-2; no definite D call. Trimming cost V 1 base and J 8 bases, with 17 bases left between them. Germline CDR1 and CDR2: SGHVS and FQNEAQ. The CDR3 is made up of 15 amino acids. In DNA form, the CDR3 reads TGTGCCAGCAGCTTAGAGCCAGGCGCCGTTGCGGGCTACACCTTC. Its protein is CASSLEPGAVAGYTF.

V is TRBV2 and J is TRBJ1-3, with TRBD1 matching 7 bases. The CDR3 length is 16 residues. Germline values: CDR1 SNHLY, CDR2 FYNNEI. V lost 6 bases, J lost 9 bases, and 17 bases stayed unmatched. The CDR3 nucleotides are TGTGCCAGCAGCAAACCCAGACAGGGCACTGAAACCACCATATATTTT. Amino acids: CASSKPRQGTETTIYF.

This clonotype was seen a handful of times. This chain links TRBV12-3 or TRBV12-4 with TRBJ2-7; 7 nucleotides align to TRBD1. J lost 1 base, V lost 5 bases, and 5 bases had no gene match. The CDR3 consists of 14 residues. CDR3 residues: CASSPTGWSYEQYF. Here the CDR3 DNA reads TGTGCCAGCAGTCCGACAGGGTGGTCCTACGAGCAGTACTTC.

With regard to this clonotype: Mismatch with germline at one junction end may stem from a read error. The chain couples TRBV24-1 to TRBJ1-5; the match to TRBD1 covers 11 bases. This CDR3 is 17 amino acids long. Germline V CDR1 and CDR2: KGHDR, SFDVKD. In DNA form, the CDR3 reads TGTGCCACTAGTGGCGCCGGGACAGGGGGGCAAGGTGAGCCCCAGCATTTT. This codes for CATSGAGTGGQGEPQHF.

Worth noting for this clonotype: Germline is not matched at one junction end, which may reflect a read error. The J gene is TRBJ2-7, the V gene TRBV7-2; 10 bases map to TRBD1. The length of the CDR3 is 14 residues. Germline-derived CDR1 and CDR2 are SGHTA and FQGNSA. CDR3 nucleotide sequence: TGTGCCACCAGCAGCGAGGACAGGGGGAACGAGCAGTACTTC. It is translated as CATSSEDRGNEQYF.